These T cell receptor beta chains were read from a single sample in a study of blood T cell repertoires in COVID-19. Generated by immunoSEQ multiplex PCR, the TCRdb table keeps only in-frame clones and is missing some. The sample yields some 220,000 clones, around 84% seen once. Specimen: peripheral blood. These receptors all stem from a human donor in a cohort sampled during active COVID-19. Each CDR3 is given with its conserved first and last residue. D genes are given only for firm matches. Clone sizes are given selectively: once, few, many, or a class where the clone is expanded.

D gene	clone size	J gene	V gene	CDR3 DNA	CDR3 protein
.	.	TRBJ1-5	TRBV7-8	TGTGCCAGCAGCTTAGCGCGGGCCCAGCCCCAGCATTTT	CASSLARAQPQHF
.	many	TRBJ1-3	TRBV4-1	TGCGCCAGCAGCCAATCCAGGGGCAAAGGAAACACCATATATTTT	CASSQSRGKGNTIYF
TRBD1	.	TRBJ2-1	TRBV28	TGTGCCAGCAGTTCGACAGGGGCTAGCTCCTACAATGAGCAGTTCTTC	CASSSTGASSYNEQFF
.	few	TRBJ2-5	TRBV2	TGTGCCAGCAAACCGGACTCAAGCCAAGAGACCCAGTACTTC	CASKPDSSQETQYF
.	.	TRBJ1-1	TRBV12-5	TGTGCTAGTGGCCTTGACACTTCTGAAGCTTTCTTT	CASGLDTSEAFF
.	.	TRBJ1-1	TRBV5-5	TGTGCCAGCAGCCTCGACAGAGTCTACCTTGCTGAAGCTTTCTTT	CASSLDRVYLAEAFF
TRBD2	.	TRBJ2-7	TRBV30	TGTGCCTGGAACCGGGGACTACCATCCTACGAGCAGTACTTC	CAWNRGLPSYEQYF
TRBD2	.	TRBJ2-1	TRBV29-1	TGCAGCGTTGACCGGACTAGGGATGAGCAGTTCTTC	CSVDRTRDEQFF
TRBD1	.	TRBJ1-2	TRBV5-6	TGTGCCAGCAGCTACCCCGGGACAGCTAACTATGGCTACACCTTC	CASSYPGTANYGYTF
TRBD2	.	TRBJ2-3	TRBV2	TGTGCCAGCAGCCTAGCGGGACGGGAAGATACGCAGTATTTT	CASSLAGREDTQYF
.	.	TRBJ1-2	TRBV15	TGTGCCACCAGCAGAGATCGTTCAGATTATGGCTACACCTTC	CATSRDRSDYGYTF
.	.	TRBJ2-1	TRBV28	TGTGCCAGCAGTGGCTCCGGGACATCGGCTAGGAATGAGCAGTTCTTC	CASSGSGTSARNEQFF
TRBD1	.	TRBJ2-5	TRBV4-2	TGTGCCAGCAGCCAAGGGCCACAGGGGGCGCGACAAGAGACCCAGTACTTC	CASSQGPQGARQETQYF
.	.	TRBJ2-5	TRBV9	TGTGCCAGCAGCGATAGGAGGGAAGAGACCCAGTACTTC	CASSDRREETQYF
.	few	TRBJ1-1	TRBV29-1	TGCAGCGTATTTGAAAGGGGGACTGAAGCTTTCTTT	CSVFERGTEAFF
TRBD1	.	TRBJ2-7	TRBV18	TGTGCCAGCTCACCAATAATAAGGACAGGGGGTTTCTACGAGCAGTACTTC	CASSPIIRTGGFYEQYF
.	.	TRBJ1-2	TRBV4-2	TGTGCCAGCAGCCAAGAGGCAGGGCCGAGAAACTATGGCTACACCTTC	CASSQEAGPRNYGYTF
TRBD1	once	TRBJ1-6	TRBV20-1	TGCAGTGCTAGTGGATTGGGACAGGGGAATTCACCCCTCCACTTT	CSASGLGQGNSPLHF
TRBD2	many	TRBJ2-7	TRBV5-5	TGTGCCAGCAGCCTTCTCTACGCGGGGGGGCAATACGAGCAGTACTTC	CASSLLYAGGQYEQYF
TRBD1	.	TRBJ2-5	TRBV14	TGTGCCAGCAGCCAGCGAGGGACAGGGTCCCTATGGGAGACCCAGTACTTC	CASSQRGTGSLWETQYF
.	.	TRBJ2-3	TRBV19	TGTGCCAGTAGTATCTCAGGTTATACCACAGATACGCAGTATTTT	CASSISGYTTDTQYF
.	.	TRBJ1-3	TRBV7-9	TGTGCCAGCAGTTGGGACACCTCTGGAAACACCATATATTTT	CASSWDTSGNTIYF